This T cell receptor (beta chain) was sequenced in a study of brain T cells in children with intractable seizures. Here immunoSEQ multiplex PCR was the method, and the copy in TCRdb shows in-frame clones only, minus some. The data contain around 100,000 clones, 85% to 95% of them singletons. The sequenced cases were selected for having the highest brain T cell transcript signatures. The CDR3 extends over 14 amino acids. Germline V gives CDR1 MNHEY, CDR2 SMNVEV (reference sequence). V lost 6 bases and J 7 bases, leaving 17 bases between the germline ends. The sample consisted of peripheral blood, taken at surgery. The chain has TRBV27 and TRBJ2-3; D might be TRBD2 (6 bases). The source is a boy under two years old with hemimegalencephaly and intractable seizures. DNA of the CDR3: TGTGCCAGCAGCCTTGGCCTAGCGCTCAATACGCAGTATTTT. Amino acids: CASSLGLALNTQYF.